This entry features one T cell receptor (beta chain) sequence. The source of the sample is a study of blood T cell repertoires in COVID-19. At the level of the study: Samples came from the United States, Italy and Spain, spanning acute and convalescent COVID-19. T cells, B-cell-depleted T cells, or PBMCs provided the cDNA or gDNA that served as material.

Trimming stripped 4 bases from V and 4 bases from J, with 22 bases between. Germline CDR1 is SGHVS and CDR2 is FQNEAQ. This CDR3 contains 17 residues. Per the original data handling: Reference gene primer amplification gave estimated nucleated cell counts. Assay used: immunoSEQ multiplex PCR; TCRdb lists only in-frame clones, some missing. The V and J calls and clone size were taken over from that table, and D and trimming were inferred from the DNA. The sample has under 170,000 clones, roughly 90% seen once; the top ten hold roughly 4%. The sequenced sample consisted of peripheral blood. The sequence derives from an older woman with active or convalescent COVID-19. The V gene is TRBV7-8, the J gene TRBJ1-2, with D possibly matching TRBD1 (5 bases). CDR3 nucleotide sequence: TGTGCCAGCAGCTCCCAAAAGGGGCCCCTACGCAGCTATGGCTACACCTTC. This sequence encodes CASSSQKGPLRSYGYTF.